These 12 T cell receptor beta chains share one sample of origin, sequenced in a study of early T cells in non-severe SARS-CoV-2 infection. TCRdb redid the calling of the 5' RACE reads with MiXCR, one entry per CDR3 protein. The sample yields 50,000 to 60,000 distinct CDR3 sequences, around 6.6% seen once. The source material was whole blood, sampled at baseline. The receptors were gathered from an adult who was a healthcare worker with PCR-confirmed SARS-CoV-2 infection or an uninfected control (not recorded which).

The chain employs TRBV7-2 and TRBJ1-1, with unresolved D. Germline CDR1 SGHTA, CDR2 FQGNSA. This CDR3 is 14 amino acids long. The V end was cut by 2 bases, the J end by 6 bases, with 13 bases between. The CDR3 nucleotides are TGTGCCAGCAGCTTATATGGGGTTAACCCTGAAGCTTTCTTT. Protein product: CASSLYGVNPEAFF.

CDR3 nucleotide sequence: TGTGCCAGCAGCCTCCCTCGCGGGGAGATCTCCTACGAGCAGTACTTC. Residues: CASSLPRGEISYEQYF. The rearrangement joins TRBV7-2 to TRBJ2-7; D might be TRBD2 (6 bases). The CDR3 contains 16 residues. The V gene's germline CDR1 is SGHTA and CDR2 FQGNSA. Trimming pared 5 bases from V and 0 bases from J, leaving 17 bases between.

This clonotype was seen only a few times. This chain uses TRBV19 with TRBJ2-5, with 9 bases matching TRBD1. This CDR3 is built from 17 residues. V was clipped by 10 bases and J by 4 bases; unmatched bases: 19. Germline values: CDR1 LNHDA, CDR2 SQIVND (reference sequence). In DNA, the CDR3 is TGTGCCACCAAGAGGAACAGGGGGCCGTCCGTCGCAGAGACCCAGTACTTC. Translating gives CATKRNRGPSVAETQYF. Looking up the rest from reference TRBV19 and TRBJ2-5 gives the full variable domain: DGGITQSPKYLFRKEGQNVTLSCEQNLNHDAMYWYRQDPGQGLRLIYYSQIVNDFQKGDIAEGYSVSREKKESFPLTVTSAQKNPTAFYLCATKRNRGPSVAETQYFGPGTRLLVL.

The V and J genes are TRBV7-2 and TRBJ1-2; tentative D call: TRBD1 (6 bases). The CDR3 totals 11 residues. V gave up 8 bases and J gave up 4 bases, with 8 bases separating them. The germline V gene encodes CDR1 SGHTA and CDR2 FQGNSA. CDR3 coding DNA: TGTGCCAGCGACAGGACCTATGGCTACACCTTC. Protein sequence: CASDRTYGYTF.

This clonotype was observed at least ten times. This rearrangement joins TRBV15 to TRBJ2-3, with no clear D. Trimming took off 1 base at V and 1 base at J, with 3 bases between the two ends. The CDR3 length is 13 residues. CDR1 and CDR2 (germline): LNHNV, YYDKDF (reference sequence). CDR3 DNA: TGTGCCACCAGCAGAGGCGGCACAGATACGCAGTATTTT. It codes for CATSRGGTDTQYF.

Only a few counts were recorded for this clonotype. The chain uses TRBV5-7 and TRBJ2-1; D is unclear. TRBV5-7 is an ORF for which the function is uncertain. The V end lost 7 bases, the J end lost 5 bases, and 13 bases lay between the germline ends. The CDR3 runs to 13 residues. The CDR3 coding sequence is TGTGCCAGCCGGGCCCCTGAGGACAATGAGCAGTTCTTC. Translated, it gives CASRAPEDNEQFF.

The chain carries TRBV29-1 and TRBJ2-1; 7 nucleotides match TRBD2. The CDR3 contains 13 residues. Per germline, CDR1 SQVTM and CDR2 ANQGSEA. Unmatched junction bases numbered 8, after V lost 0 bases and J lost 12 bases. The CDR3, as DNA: TGCAGCGTTGAAGATCTTAGCGGGTATGGGCAGTTCTTC. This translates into CSVEDLSGYGQFF.

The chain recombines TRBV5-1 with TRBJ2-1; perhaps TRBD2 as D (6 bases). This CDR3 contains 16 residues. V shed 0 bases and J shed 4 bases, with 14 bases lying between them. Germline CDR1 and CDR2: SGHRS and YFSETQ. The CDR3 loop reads CASSLDEYGGYNEQFF. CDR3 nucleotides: TGCGCCAGCAGCTTGGATGAGTACGGGGGATACAATGAGCAGTTCTTC.

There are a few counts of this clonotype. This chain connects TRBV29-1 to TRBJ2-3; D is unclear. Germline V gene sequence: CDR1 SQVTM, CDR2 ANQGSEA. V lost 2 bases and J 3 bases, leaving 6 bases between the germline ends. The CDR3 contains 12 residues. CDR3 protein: CSVERQTDTQYF. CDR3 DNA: TGCAGCGTTGAAAGGCAGACAGATACGCAGTATTTT.

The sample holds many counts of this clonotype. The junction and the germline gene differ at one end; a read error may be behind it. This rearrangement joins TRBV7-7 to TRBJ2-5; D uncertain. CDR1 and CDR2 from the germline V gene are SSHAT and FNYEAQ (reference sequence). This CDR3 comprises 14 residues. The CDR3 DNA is TGTGCTAGCAGCTTAATCAATTTCCAAGAGACCCAGTACTTC. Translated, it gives CASSLINFQETQYF.

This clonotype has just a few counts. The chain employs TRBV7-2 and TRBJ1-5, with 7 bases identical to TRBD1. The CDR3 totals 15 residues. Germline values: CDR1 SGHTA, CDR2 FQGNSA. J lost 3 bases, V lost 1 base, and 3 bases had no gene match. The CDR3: CASSLEGTANQPQHF. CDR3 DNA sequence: TGTGCCAGCAGCTTAGAGGGGACAGCCAATCAGCCCCAGCATTTT.

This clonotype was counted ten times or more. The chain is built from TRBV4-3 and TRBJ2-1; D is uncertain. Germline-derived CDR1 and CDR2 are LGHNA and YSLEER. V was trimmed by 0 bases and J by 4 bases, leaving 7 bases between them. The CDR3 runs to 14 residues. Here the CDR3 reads CASSQDIRYNEQFF. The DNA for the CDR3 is TGCGCCAGCAGCCAAGATATACGGTACAATGAGCAGTTCTTC.